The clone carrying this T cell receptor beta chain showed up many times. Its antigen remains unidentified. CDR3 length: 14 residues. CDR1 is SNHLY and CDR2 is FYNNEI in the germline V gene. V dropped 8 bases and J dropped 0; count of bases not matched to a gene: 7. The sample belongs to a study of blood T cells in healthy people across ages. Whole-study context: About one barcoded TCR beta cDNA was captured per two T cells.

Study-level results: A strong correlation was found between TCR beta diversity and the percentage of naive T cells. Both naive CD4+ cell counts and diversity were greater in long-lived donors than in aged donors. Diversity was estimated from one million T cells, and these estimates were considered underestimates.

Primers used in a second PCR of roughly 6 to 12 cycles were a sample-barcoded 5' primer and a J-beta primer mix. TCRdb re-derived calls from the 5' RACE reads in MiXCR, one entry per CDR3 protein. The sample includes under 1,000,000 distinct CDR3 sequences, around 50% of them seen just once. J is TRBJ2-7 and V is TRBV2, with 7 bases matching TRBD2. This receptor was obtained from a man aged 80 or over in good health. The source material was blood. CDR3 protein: CASDTSGGSYEQYF. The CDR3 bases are TGTGCCAGCGATACGTCGGGGGGCTCCTACGAGCAGTACTTC.